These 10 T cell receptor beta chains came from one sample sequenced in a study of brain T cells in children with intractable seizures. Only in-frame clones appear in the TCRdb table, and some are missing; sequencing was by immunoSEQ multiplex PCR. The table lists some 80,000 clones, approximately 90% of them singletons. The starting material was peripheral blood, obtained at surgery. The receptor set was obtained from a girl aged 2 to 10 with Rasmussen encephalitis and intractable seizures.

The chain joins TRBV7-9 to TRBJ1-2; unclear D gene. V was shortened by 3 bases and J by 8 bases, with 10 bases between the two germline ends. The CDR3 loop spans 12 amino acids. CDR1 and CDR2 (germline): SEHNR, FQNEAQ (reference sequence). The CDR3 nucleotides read TGTGCCAGCAGCTTTCAGGCGGGGGGCTACACCTTC. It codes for CASSFQAGGYTF.

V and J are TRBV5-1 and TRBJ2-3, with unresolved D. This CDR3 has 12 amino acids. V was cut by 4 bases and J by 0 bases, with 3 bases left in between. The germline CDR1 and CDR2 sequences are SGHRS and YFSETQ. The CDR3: CASSLSTDTQYF. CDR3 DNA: TGCGCCAGCAGCCTGAGCACAGATACGCAGTATTTT.

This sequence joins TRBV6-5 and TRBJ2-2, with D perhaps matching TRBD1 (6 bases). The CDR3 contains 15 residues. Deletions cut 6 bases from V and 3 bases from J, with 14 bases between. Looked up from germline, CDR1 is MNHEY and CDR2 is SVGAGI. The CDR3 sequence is CASRIWNRDTGELFF. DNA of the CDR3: TGTGCCAGCAGAATTTGGAACAGGGACACCGGGGAGCTGTTTTTT.

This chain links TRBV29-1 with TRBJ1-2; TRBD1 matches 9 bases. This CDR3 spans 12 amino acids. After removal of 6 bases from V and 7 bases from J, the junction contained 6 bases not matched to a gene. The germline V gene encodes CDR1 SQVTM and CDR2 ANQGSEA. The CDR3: CSVDRGWSGYTF. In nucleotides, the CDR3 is TGCAGCGTAGACAGGGGGTGGAGTGGCTACACCTTC.

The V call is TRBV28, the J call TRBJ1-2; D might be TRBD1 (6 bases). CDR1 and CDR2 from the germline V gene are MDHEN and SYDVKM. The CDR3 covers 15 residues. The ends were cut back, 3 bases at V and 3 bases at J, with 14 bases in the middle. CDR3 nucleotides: TGTGCCAGCAGTTTCCCCCGGGGGCAGCACTATGGCTACACCTTC. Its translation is CASSFPRGQHYGYTF.

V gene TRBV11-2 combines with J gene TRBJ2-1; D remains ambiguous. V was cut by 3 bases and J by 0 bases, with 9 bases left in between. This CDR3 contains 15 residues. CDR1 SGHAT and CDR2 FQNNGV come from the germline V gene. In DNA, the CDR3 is TGTGCCAGCAGCTTGGGATACTACTCCTACAATGAGCAGTTCTTC. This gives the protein CASSLGYYSYNEQFF.

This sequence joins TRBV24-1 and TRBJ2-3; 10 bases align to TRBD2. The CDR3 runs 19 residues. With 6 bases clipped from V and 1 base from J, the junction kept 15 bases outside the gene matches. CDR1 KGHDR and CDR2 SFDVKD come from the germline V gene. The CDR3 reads CATSPTSGSPWGGTDTQYF. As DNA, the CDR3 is TGTGCCACCAGTCCGACTAGCGGGTCTCCGTGGGGGGGCACAGATACGCAGTATTTT.

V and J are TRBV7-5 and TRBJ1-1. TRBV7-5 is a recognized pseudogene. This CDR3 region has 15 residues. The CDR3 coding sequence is TGTGTCAGAAGCTTAGCTGGAGCCGCCCGCGGTGAAGCTTTCTTT. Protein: CVRSLAGAARGEAFF.

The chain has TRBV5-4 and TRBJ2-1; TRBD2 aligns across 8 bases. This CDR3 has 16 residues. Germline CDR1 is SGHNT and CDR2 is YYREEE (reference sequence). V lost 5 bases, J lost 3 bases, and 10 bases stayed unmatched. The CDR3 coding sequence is TGTGCCAGCAGTCTAGGGCTGAGCGGGAGCTACAATGAGCAGTTCTTC. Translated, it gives CASSLGLSGSYNEQFF.

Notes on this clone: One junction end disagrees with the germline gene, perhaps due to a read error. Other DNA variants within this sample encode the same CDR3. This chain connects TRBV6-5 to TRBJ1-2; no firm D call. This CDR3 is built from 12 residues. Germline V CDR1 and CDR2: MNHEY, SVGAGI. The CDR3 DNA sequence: TGTGCCAGTAGTTCCGGTTTAGCGGGCTACACCTTC. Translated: CASSSGLAGYTF.